These 30 T cell receptor beta chains came from one sample sequenced in a study of T cells in narcolepsy (dated by TCRdb to 2016 to 2019). The protocol used for the library was the immunoSEQ multiplex PCR assay. TCRdb retrieved this table from immuneACCESS and kept in-frame rearrangements only. Not all clones are present; in checked studies, unresolved V genes account for under half, and no reason is known for the remainder. For this sample the table gives 25,000 to 35,000 clones, of which around four fifths were detected only once. More than 0.9% of the sample is held by the ten biggest clonotypes. Sequences were obtained from CD45RA- memory CD4+ T cells from PBMCs. The cell subset or site label, as the study defines it: memory T cells sorted ex vivo from peripheral blood. The receptors originated from a human donor with narcolepsy.

J is TRBJ2-7 and V is TRBV30; D is uncertain. Trimming cost V 5 bases and J 2 bases, with 10 bases left between them. Germline CDR1 reads GTSNPN; CDR2 reads SVGIG (reference sequence). The CDR3 is made up of 12 amino acids. CDR3 nucleotide sequence: TGTGCCTGGGAAACGGCGACCTACGAGCAGTACTTC. It yields the protein CAWETATYEQYF.

The chain has TRBV10-3 and TRBJ1-5; D may be TRBD1 (5 bases). V was cut by 8 bases and J by 3 bases, with 17 bases left in between. Germline lookup yields CDR1 ENHRY and CDR2 SYGVKD. The CDR3 covers 15 residues. This CDR3 reads CAIREGQQANQPQHF. The CDR3 DNA reads TGTGCCATCCGGGAAGGGCAACAGGCCAATCAGCCCCAGCATTTT.

This clone was recorded a few times. This chain uses TRBV6-6 with TRBJ1-1; perhaps TRBD1 as D (5 bases). The germline gives CDR1 MNHNY, CDR2 SVGAGI (reference sequence). The CDR3 consists of 14 residues. Trimming pared 0 bases from V and 5 bases from J, leaving 10 bases between. The CDR3 DNA reads TGTGCCAGCAGTTACTCTCTGGGGCGGACTGAAGCTTTCTTT. Its translation is CASSYSLGRTEAFF.

As DNA, the CDR3 is TGTGCCAGTCCCCCCCGACGATCAGCTAACTATGGCTACACCTTC. Amino acid sequence: CASPPRRSANYGYTF. The V gene is TRBV28, the J gene TRBJ1-2; no reliable D call. The V and J ends lost 9 bases and 0 bases respectively, with 17 bases between them. CDR3 size: 15 residues. Germline V CDR1 and CDR2: MDHEN, SYDVKM.

The chain combines TRBV7-9 with TRBJ2-2; possible D gene TRBD1, 5 bases. Germline-derived CDR1 and CDR2 are SEHNR and FQNEAQ (reference sequence). V was cut by 6 bases and J by 2 bases, with 10 bases left in between. CDR3 size: 14 residues. The CDR3 region has the DNA TGTGCCAGCAGAGTGCAGGGAAACACCGGGGAGCTGTTTTTT. It specifies CASRVQGNTGELFF.

The chain recombines TRBV9 with TRBJ2-1, with a tentative D call TRBD1 (5 bases). V lost 6 bases and J 5 bases, leaving 15 bases between the germline ends. Germline V gene data show CDR1 as SGDLS and CDR2 as YYNGEE. The length of the CDR3 is 14 residues. The CDR3 is CASTWGVSNNEQFF. CDR3 nucleotide sequence: TGTGCCAGCACGTGGGGCGTCAGTAACAATGAGCAGTTCTTC.

V and J are TRBV7-9 and TRBJ1-2, with D perhaps TRBD1 (5 bases). Between the trimmed V and J ends, which lost 5 bases and 8 bases, there was a span of 15 bases. Germline CDR1 SEHNR, CDR2 FQNEAQ (reference sequence). This CDR3 region has 13 residues. The CDR3 sequence: CASSQTRDDGYTF. The DNA of the CDR3 is TGTGCCAGCAGCCAAACAAGGGACGACGGCTACACCTTC.

The genes are TRBV6-5 and TRBJ2-3, with a weak D call TRBD2 (6 bases). CDR3 size: 15 residues. CDR1 MNHEY and CDR2 SVGAGI come from the germline V gene. V shed 7 bases and J shed 2 bases, with 16 bases lying between them. CDR3 region: CASNQYSGPTDTQYF. CDR3 sequence (DNA): TGTGCCAGCAATCAATATAGCGGACCCACAGATACGCAGTATTTT.

V gene TRBV4-2 combines with J gene TRBJ2-6; D is possibly TRBD2 (6 bases). Germline V gene sequence: CDR1 LGHNA, CDR2 YNFKEQ. Trimming shortened V by 5 bases and J by 0 bases, and 14 bases separated the two germline ends. This CDR3 spans 17 amino acids. The CDR3 loop is CASSSGGFNSGANVLTF. CDR3 DNA: TGTGCCAGCAGCTCCGGAGGGTTTAACTCTGGGGCCAACGTCCTGACTTTC.

V and J are TRBV9 and TRBJ1-1; D unclear. There are 13 residues in the CDR3. Germline-derived CDR1 and CDR2 are SGDLS and YYNGEE. V lost 4 bases and J lost 1, with 8 bases in between. The CDR3 nucleotides are TGTGCCAGCAGCCCCGACGGGAACACTGAAGCTTTCTTT. Its translation is CASSPDGNTEAFF.

The V gene is TRBV7-5, the J gene TRBJ2-1; the table's TRBD2 call for D was not verified on the DNA. TRBV7-5 is recorded as a pseudogene. This CDR3 comprises 21 residues. Here the CDR3 reads CARSLELASGSCFKEGNEQFF. In DNA form, the CDR3 reads TGTGCCAGAAGCTTAGAATTGGCTAGCGGGAGTTGCTTCAAAGAGGGGAATGAGCAGTTCTTC.

Of note for this clone: Distinct nucleotide sequences in the sample also encode this CDR3. CDR3: CASSIDGRGGELFF. As DNA, the CDR3 is TGTGCCAGTAGTATAGATGGTCGGGGCGGGGAGCTGTTTTTT. The chain couples TRBV19 to TRBJ2-2; the D gene is possibly TRBD2 (5 bases). CDR1 is LNHDA and CDR2 is SQIVND in the germline V gene (reference sequence). The length of the CDR3 is 14 residues. V lost 0 bases to trimming and J lost 7 bases, with 9 bases between them.

This rearrangement joins TRBV9 to TRBJ1-1; D is unresolved. CDR3 size: 13 residues. Trimming took 0 bases from V and 1 from J, leaving 4 bases between them. CDR1 SGDLS and CDR2 YYNGEE come from the germline V gene. DNA of the CDR3: TGTGCCAGCAGCGTAGCTAGGAACACTGAAGCTTTCTTT. Translating it yields CASSVARNTEAFF. The full variable domain, in which reference TRBV9 and TRBJ1-1 provide the parts outside the CDR3, is DSGVTQTPKHLITATGQRVTLRCSPRSGDLSVYWYQQSLDQGLQFLIQYYNGEERAKGNILERFSAQQFPDLHSELNLSSLELGDSALYFCASSVARNTEAFFGQGTRLTVV.

CDR3 loop: CATSARTVSSYEQYF. The DNA for the CDR3 is TGTGCCACCAGCGCCCGGACCGTATCCTCCTACGAGCAGTACTTC. This chain joins TRBV15 and TRBJ2-7; D gene unclear. The length of the CDR3 is 15 residues. Germline V CDR1 and CDR2: LNHNV, YYDKDF (reference sequence). Trimming removed 5 bases from V and 0 bases from J, with 14 bases in between.

The chain recombines TRBV5-4 with TRBJ1-4, with D unclear. CDR3 length: 15 amino acids. The ends were cut back, 5 bases at V and 0 bases at J, with 11 bases in the middle. Germline V gene sequence: CDR1 SGHNT, CDR2 YYREEE (reference sequence). CDR3 region: CASRPSGATNEKLFF. DNA for the CDR3: TGTGCCAGCAGACCCAGCGGGGCAACTAATGAAAAACTGTTTTTT.

V usage is TRBV6-1 and J usage is TRBJ2-5; 10 bases match TRBD1. Trimming took 6 bases from V and 3 from J; bases not matched to a gene: 7. CDR3 size: 15 residues. Germline loops: CDR1 MNHNS, CDR2 SASEGT. CDR3: CASSRDRGGKETQYF. The CDR3 region has the DNA TGTGCCAGCAGCCGGGACAGGGGAGGGAAAGAGACCCAGTACTTC.

The chain joins TRBV5-4 to TRBJ2-5, with TRBD1 matching 8 bases. Per the germline V gene, CDR1 is SGHNT and CDR2 is YYREEE (reference sequence). This CDR3 has 16 amino acids. The trim removed 4 bases at V and 7 bases at J, leaving 15 bases unmatched. The CDR3 region is CASSPGHQGAGGTQYF. CDR3 coding DNA: TGTGCCAGCAGCCCGGGACACCAGGGGGCCGGTGGGACCCAGTACTTC.

This clone was found once. The chain has TRBV4-1 and TRBJ2-2, with a tentative D call TRBD1 (5 bases). V was shortened by 4 bases and J by 4 bases, with 16 bases between the two germline ends. The CDR3 sequence is 16 residues long. Germline V gene data show CDR1 as MGHRA and CDR2 as YSYEKL. The CDR3 is CASSRYSSGFTGELFF. CDR3 sequence (DNA): TGCGCCAGCAGCCGCTATAGTTCAGGGTTCACCGGGGAGCTGTTTTTT.

This clone was counted between two and nine times. J is TRBJ1-1 and V is TRBV5-6, with unresolved D. V lost 5 bases and J lost 1, with 9 bases in between. The CDR3 totals 13 residues. Germline values: CDR1 SGHDT, CDR2 YYEEEE. This chain's CDR3 is CASSNGPNTEAFF. The CDR3 coding sequence is TGTGCCAGCAGTAACGGGCCGAACACTGAAGCTTTCTTT.

The chain is built from TRBV5-4 and TRBJ2-3; perhaps TRBD2 as D (6 bases). CDR3 length equals 14 residues. CDR1 and CDR2 (germline): SGHNT, YYREEE (reference sequence). Trimming pared 3 bases from V and 3 bases from J, leaving 11 bases between. CDR3 nucleotides: TGTGCCAGCAGCTCTCCAGGGACTACAGATACGCAGTATTTT. It codes for CASSSPGTTDTQYF.

The rearrangement links TRBV6-4 to TRBJ2-1; D call uncertain. CDR1 is MRHNA and CDR2 is SNTAGT in the germline V gene. Trimming removed 0 bases from V and 7 bases from J, with 19 bases in between. CDR3 length: 17 amino acids. The CDR3 DNA follows: TGTGCCAGCAGTGACTCGGTTTACGGCCGAGCGAGAAATGAGCAGTTCTTC. As protein: CASSDSVYGRARNEQFF.

This chain joins TRBV5-6 and TRBJ1-6; 7 nucleotides match TRBD1. J gave up 10 bases and V 4 bases, and 8 bases lay outside the gene matches. Germline CDR1 reads SGHDT; CDR2 reads YYEEEE. The CDR3 extends over 14 amino acids. This CDR3 is CASSLPRQGSPLHF. CDR3 DNA: TGTGCCAGCAGCCTACCTAGACAGGGCTCACCCCTCCACTTT.

The gene calls are TRBV7-8 and TRBJ2-5, with 10 bases aligning to TRBD2. The closer fit of TRBJ2-7 to the DNA end suggests the J call may be wrong. Germline CDR1 and CDR2: SGHVS and FQNEAQ. The CDR3 is 14 residues long. The CDR3 here is CASSLRLAGYEQYF. CDR3 bases: TGTGCCAGCAGCTTGCGACTAGCGGGCTACGAGCAGTACTTC.

This clone was picked up one time. The chain couples TRBV5-1 to TRBJ2-2, with 9 nucleotides matching TRBD1. The CDR3 length is 16 residues. CDR1 is SGHRS, CDR2 YFSETQ, per germline. Trimming at V came to 4 bases and at J to 6 bases, leaving 10 bases not matched to a gene. In DNA form, the CDR3 reads TGCGCCAGCAGCCCAACCGGGACAGGGCTTTCCGGGGAGCTGTTTTTT. Translating it yields CASSPTGTGLSGELFF. Based on the CDR3 plus reference TRBV5-1 and TRBJ2-2, the full variable domain is KAGVTQTPRYLIKTRGQQVTLSCSPISGHRSVSWYQQTPGQGLQFLFEYFSETQRNKGNFPGRFSGRQFSNSRSEMNVSTLELGDSALYLCASSPTGTGLSGELFFGEGSRLTVL.

The rearrangement uses TRBV4-2 and TRBJ2-7, with 8 bases lining up with TRBD1. CDR1 is LGHNA and CDR2 is YNFKEQ in the germline V gene. The J segment lost 5 bases and the V segment lost 3 bases, leaving 9 bases of the junction unmatched. The CDR3 runs to 15 residues. This CDR3 reads CASSHVGQGINEQYF. The CDR3 DNA follows: TGTGCCAGCAGCCATGTCGGACAGGGTATCAACGAGCAGTACTTC.

This chain uses TRBV2 with TRBJ1-1; D is uncertain. Germline loops: CDR1 SNHLY, CDR2 FYNNEI. CDR3 length: 11 residues. The V gene lost 11 bases and the J gene lost 7 bases, with 14 bases spanning the gap. CDR3: CARAPRDEAFF. The CDR3 region has the DNA TGTGCCCGGGCCCCCCGGGATGAAGCTTTCTTT.

The chain employs TRBV6-5 and TRBJ2-1; D gene ambiguous. V shed 5 bases and J shed 13 bases, with 15 bases lying between them. Germline assignment: CDR1 MNHEY and CDR2 SVGAGI. This CDR3 is 12 amino acids long. The CDR3 nucleotides are TGTGCCAGCAGTCCCCAGCGCCAGAAACAGTTCTTC. Translating gives CASSPQRQKQFF.

This chain links TRBV15 with TRBJ1-2; TRBD1 matches 7 bases. CDR1 LNHNV and CDR2 YYDKDF come from the germline V gene (reference sequence). This CDR3 has 15 amino acids. The junction had 9 bases not matched to a gene; V was cut back by 0 bases and J by 8 bases. The DNA for the CDR3 is TGTGCCACCAGCAGAGATAGGCACAGGGGCGGCGGCTACACCTTC. This gives the protein CATSRDRHRGGGYTF. The entire variable domain, with the rest obtained from reference TRBV15 and TRBJ1-2, is as follows: DAMVIQNPRYQVTQFGKPVTLSCSQTLNHNVMYWYQQKSSQAPKLLFHYYDKDFNNEADTPDNFQSRRPNTSFCFLDIRSPGLGDTAMYLCATSRDRHRGGGYTFGSGTRLTVV.

Only one count was recorded for this clone. The chain is built from TRBV7-2 and TRBJ1-1; D may be TRBD1 (5 bases). The CDR3 sequence is 13 residues long. Trimming took 6 bases from V and 1 from J, leaving 9 bases between them. The germline CDR1 and CDR2 sequences are SGHTA and FQGNSA. Here the CDR3 reads CASSRQKNTEAFF. CDR3 bases: TGTGCCAGCAGTCGACAGAAGAACACTGAAGCTTTCTTT.

In the case of this clone: Additional DNA sequences in this sample encode the identical CDR3. The chain recombines TRBV28 with TRBJ2-7, with D hard to call. Trimming stripped 3 bases from V and 4 bases from J, with 10 bases between. CDR1 is MDHEN, CDR2 SYDVKM, per germline. This CDR3 region has 13 residues. The CDR3 region has the DNA TGTGCCAGCAGTTTCTCAGTTCCTTACGAGCAGTACTTC. Its protein product is CASSFSVPYEQYF. Full variable domain (remainder filled in from reference TRBV28 and TRBJ2-7): DVKVTQSSRYLVKRTGEKVFLECVQDMDHENMFWYRQDPGLGLRLIYFSYDVKMKEKGDIPEGYSVSREKKERFSLILESASTNQTSMYLCASSFSVPYEQYFGPGTRLTVT.